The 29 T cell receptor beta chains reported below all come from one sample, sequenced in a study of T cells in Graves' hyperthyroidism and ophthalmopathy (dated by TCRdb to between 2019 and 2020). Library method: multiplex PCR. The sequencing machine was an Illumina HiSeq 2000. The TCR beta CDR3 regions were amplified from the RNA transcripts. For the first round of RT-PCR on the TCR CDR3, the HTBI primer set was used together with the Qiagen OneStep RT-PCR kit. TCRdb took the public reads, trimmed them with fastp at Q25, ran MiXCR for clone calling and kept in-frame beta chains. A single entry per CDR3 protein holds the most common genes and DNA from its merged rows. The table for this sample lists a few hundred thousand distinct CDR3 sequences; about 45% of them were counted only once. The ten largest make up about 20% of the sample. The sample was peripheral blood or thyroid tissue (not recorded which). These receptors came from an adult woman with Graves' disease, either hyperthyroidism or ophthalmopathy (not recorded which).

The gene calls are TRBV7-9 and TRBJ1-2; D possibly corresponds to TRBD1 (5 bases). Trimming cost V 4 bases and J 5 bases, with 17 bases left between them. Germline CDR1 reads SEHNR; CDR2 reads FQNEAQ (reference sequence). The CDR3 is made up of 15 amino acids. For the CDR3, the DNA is TGTGCCAGCAGCTCCCTCGGGGGTGCCGGATATGGCTACACCTTC. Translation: CASSSLGGAGYGYTF. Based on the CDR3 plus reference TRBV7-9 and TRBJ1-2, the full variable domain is DTGVSQNPRHKITKRGQNVTFRCDPISEHNRLYWYRQTLGQGPEFLTYFQNEAQLEKSRLLSDRFSAERPKGSFSTLEIQRTEQGDSAMYLCASSSLGGAGYGYTFGSGTRLTVV.

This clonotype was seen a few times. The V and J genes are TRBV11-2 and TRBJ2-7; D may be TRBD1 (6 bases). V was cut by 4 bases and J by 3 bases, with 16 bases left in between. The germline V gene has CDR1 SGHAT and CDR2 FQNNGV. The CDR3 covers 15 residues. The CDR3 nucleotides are TGTGCCAGCAGCTCGTCCTTTGGACAGAGCTACGAGCAGTACTTC. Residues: CASSSSFGQSYEQYF.

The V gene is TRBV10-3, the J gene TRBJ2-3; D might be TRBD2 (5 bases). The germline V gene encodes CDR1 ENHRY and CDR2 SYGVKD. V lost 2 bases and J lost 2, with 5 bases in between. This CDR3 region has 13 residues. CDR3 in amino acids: CAISERDTDTQYF. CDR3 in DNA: TGTGCCATCAGTGAGCGGGACACAGATACGCAGTATTTT.

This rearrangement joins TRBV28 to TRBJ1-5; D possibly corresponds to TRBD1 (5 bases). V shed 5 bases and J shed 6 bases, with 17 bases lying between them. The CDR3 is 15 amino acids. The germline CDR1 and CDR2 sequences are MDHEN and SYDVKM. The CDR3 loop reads CASSPQIRGGQPQHF. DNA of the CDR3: TGTGCCAGCAGTCCTCAGATCCGGGGGGGTCAGCCCCAGCATTTT.

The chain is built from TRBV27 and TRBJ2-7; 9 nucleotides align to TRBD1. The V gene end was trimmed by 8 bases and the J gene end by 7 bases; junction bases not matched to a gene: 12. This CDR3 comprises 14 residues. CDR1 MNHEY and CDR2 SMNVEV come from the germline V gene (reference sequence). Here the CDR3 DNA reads TGTGCCAGCGGAAAAGACAGGGGGTCGGGTGAGCAGTACTTC. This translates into CASGKDRGSGEQYF.

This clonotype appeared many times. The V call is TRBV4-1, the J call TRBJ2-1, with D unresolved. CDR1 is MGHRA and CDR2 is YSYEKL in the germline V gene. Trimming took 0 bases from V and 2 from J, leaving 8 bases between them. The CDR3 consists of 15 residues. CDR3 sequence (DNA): TGCGCCAGCAGCCAAGATGAGAGCACCTACAATGAGCAGTTCTTC. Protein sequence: CASSQDESTYNEQFF.

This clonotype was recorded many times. The CDR3 coding sequence is TGTGCCAGCACCCAGAGCATGAACACTGAAGCTTTCTTT. Its translation: CASTQSMNTEAFF. This sequence joins TRBV7-8 and TRBJ1-1; D is undetermined. This CDR3 is built from 13 residues. The germline gives CDR1 SGHVS, CDR2 FQNEAQ. V was trimmed by 7 bases and J by 0 bases, leaving 9 bases between them.

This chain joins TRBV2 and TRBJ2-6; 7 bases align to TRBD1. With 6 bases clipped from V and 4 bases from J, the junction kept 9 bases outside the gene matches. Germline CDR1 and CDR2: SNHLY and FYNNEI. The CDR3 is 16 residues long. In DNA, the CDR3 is TGTGCCAGCAGCCCCGTGGTAGGGGGCGGGGCCAACGTCCTGACTTTC. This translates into CASSPVVGGGANVLTF. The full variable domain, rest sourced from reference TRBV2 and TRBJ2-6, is EPEVTQTPSHQVTQMGQEVILRCVPISNHLYFYWYRQILGQKVEFLVSFYNNEISEKSEIFDDQFSVERPDGSNFTLKIRSTKLEDSAMYFCASSPVVGGGANVLTFGAGSRLTVL.

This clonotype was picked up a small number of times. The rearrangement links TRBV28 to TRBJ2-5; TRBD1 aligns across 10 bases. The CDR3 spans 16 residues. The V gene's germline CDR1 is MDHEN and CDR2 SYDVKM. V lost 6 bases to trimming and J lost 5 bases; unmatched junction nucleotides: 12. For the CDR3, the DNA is TGTGCCAGCAGCCAACTCCGGGACAGGGGAAGGGAGACCCAGTACTTC. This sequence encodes CASSQLRDRGRETQYF.

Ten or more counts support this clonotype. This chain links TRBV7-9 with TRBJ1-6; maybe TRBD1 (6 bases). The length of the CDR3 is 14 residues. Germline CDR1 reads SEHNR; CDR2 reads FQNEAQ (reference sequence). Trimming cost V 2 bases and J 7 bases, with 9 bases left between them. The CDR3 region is CASSLNQGNSPLHF. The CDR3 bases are TGTGCCAGCAGCTTAAATCAGGGGAATTCACCCCTCCACTTT.

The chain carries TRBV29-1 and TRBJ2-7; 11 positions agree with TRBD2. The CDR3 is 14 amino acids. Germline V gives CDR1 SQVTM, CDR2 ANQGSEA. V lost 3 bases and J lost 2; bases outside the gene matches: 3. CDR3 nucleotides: TGCAGCGTTGACGGGACTAGCGGAACCTACGAGCAGTACTTC. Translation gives CSVDGTSGTYEQYF.

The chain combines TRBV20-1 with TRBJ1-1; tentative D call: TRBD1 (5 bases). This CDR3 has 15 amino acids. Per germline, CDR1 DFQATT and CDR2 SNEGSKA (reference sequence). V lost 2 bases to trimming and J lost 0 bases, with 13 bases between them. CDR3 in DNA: TGCAGTGCTAGACTAGCGGGGCTCATGAACACTGAAGCTTTCTTT. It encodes CSARLAGLMNTEAFF.

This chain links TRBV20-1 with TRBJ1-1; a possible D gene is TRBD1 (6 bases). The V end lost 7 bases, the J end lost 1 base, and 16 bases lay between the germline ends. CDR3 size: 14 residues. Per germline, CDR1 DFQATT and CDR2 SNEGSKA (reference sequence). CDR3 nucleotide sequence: TGCAGTGTCCCTGGGCAGGGGAGGAACACTGAAGCTTTCTTT. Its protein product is CSVPGQGRNTEAFF.

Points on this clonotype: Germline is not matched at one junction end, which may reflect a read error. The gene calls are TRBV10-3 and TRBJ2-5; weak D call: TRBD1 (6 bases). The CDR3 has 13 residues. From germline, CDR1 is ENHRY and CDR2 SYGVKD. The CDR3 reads CTISERQGETQYF. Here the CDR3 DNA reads TGTACCATCAGTGAGCGGCAGGGGGAGACCCAGTACTTC.

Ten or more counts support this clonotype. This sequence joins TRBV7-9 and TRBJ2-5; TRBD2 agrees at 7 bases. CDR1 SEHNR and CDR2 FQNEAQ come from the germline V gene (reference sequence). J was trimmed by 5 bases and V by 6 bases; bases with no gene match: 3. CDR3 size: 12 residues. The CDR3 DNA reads TGTGCCAGCAGGCGGCGGGAGGAGACCCAGTACTTC. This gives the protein CASRRREETQYF.

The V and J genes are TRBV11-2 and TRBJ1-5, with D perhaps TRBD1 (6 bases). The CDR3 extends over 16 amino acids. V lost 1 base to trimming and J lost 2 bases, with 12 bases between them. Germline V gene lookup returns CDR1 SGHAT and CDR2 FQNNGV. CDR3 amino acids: CASSLGGAGGNQPQHF. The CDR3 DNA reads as TGTGCCAGCAGCTTAGGGGGGGCTGGAGGCAATCAGCCCCAGCATTTT.

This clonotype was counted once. CDR3 loop: CASSPEGAKNIQYF. CDR3 nucleotide sequence: TGTGCCAGCTCACCAGAGGGAGCCAAAAACATTCAGTACTTC. The chain employs TRBV9 and TRBJ2-4; tentatively, D is TRBD2 (5 bases). Trimming shortened V by 7 bases and J by 0 bases, and 11 bases separated the two germline ends. Germline CDR1 SGDLS, CDR2 YYNGEE. This CDR3 is built from 14 residues.

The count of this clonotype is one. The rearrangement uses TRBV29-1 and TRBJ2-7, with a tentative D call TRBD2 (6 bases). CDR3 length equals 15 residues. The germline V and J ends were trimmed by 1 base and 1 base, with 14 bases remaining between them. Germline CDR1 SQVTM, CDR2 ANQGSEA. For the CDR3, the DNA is TGCAGCGTTGAAGGTCGCCGGGGGAGATCCTACGAGCAGTACTTC. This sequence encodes CSVEGRRGRSYEQYF.

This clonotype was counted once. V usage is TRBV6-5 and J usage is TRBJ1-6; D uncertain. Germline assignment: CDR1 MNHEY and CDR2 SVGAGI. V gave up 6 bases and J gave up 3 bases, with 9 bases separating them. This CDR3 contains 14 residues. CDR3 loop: CASSKSRYNSPLHF. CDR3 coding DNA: TGTGCCAGCAGCAAATCCCGCTATAATTCACCCCTCCACTTT.

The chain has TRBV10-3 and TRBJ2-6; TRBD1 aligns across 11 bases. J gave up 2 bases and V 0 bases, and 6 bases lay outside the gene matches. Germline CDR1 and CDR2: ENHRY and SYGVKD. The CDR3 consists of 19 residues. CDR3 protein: CAISESDRGQVPGANVLTF. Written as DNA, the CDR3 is TGTGCCATCAGTGAGTCGGACAGGGGGCAGGTACCTGGGGCCAACGTCCTGACTTTC.

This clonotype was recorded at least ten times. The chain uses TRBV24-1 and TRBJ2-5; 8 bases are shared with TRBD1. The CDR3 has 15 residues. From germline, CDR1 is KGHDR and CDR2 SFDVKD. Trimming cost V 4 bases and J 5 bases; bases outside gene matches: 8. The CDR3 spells CATSDPQGAGETQYF. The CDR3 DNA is TGTGCCACCAGTGACCCTCAGGGGGCGGGGGAGACCCAGTACTTC.

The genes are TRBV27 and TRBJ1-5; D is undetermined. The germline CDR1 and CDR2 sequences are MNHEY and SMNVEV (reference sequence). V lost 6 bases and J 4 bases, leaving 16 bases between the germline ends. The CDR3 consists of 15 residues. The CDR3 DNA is TGTGCCAGCAGCTACCTCCGGGAACTAAATCAGCCCCAGCATTTT. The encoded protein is CASSYLRELNQPQHF.

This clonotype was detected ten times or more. CDR3: CASTPSPRAYEQYF. The CDR3 nucleotides are TGTGCCAGCACTCCTTCGCCGAGGGCCTACGAGCAGTACTTC. The chain combines TRBV12-3 or TRBV12-4 with TRBJ2-7; tentative D call: TRBD2 (5 bases). Trimming left V 7 bases short and J 2 bases short, with 15 bases between. This CDR3 is built from 14 residues.

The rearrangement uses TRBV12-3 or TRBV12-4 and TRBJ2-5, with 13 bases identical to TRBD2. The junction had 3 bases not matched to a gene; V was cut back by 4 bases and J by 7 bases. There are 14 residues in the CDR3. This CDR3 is CASSWTSGSGTQYF. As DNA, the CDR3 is TGTGCCAGCAGTTGGACTAGCGGGAGCGGGACCCAGTACTTC.

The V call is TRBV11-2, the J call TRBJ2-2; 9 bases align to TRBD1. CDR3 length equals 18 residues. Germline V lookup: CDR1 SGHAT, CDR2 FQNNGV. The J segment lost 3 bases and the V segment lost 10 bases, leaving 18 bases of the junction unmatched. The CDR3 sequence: CATSDPGQGMFDTGELFF. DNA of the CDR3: TGTGCCACCAGTGACCCGGGACAGGGAATGTTCGACACCGGGGAGCTGTTTTTT.

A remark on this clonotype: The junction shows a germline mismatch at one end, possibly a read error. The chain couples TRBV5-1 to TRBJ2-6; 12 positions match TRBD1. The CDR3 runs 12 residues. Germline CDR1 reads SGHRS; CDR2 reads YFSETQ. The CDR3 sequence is CASSAGTGGSAF. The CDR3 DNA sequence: TGCGCCAGCAGCGCGGGGACAGGGGGCTCGGCTTTC.

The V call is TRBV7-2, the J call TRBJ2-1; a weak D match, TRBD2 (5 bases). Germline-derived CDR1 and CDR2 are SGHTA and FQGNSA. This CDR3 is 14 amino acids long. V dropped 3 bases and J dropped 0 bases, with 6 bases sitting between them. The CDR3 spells CASSLTTSYNEQFF. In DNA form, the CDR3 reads TGTGCCAGCAGCTTGACTACCTCCTACAATGAGCAGTTCTTC. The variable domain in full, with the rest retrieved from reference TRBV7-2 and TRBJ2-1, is GAGVSQSPSNKVTEKGKDVELRCDPISGHTALYWYRQSLGQGLEFLIYFQGNSAPDKSGLPSDRFSAERTGGSVSTLTIQRTQQEDSAVYLCASSLTTSYNEQFFGPGTRLTVL.

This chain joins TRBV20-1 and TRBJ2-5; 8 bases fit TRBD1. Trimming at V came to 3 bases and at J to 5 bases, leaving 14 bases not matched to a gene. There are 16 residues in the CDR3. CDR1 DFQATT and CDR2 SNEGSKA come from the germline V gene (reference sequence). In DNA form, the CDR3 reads TGCAGTGCTAGTGACAGGGGAGAGGTGGAATCGGAGACCCAGTACTTC. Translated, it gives CSASDRGEVESETQYF.

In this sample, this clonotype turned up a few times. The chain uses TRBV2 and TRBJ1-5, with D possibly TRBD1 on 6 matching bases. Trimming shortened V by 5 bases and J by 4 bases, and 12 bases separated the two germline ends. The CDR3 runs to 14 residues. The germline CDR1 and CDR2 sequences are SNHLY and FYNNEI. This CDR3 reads CASSTQGENQPQHF. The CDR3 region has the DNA TGTGCCAGCAGTACACAGGGAGAGAATCAGCCCCAGCATTTT.